Listed below are T cell receptor beta chains from one sample, sequenced in a study of cytomegalovirus exposure and HLA in healthy donors. The assay was immunoSEQ multiplex PCR, and TCRdb's table has in-frame clones only and misses some. The table shows more than 150,000 clones, with about 80% occurring only once. The specimen was PBMCs. Receptor source: a man in his forties in good health and CMV-seronegative. CDR3s include the opening cysteine and the closing phenylalanine or tryptophan. D genes are given only for firm matches. Part of the rows lack a size; the others show once, few, many or a class for expanded clones.

abundance,len,d_gene,v_gene,j_gene,CDR3nt,CDR3aa
.,13,TRBD2,TRBV7-9,TRBJ2-1,TGTGCCAGCAGCCAAACAGCGGGAACTGAGCAGTTCTTC,CASSQTAGTEQFF
once,15,.,TRBV30,TRBJ1-3,TGTGCCTGGAGCCCCGACAGCTCCTCTGGAAACACCATATATTTT,CAWSPDSSSGNTIYF
.,17,.,TRBV21-1,TRBJ2-7,TGTGCCAGCAGCAAAAGTCTGGATGGACAGGGTCGGGACGAGCAGTACTTC,CASSKSLDGQGRDEQYF
.,17,TRBD2,TRBV2,TRBJ2-7,TGTGCCAGCAGTGTGCCCTTGGCTAGCGGGCGCTCCTACGAGCAGTACTTC,CASSVPLASGRSYEQYF
.,15,.,TRBV10-3,TRBJ1-2,TGTGCCATCAGTGATAAATTCACAGGATACTATGGCTACACCTTC,CAISDKFTGYYGYTF
.,16,.,TRBV9,TRBJ2-3,TGTGCCAGCAGCGTATCACCGACGGCTGGAGGAAATACGCAGTATTTT,CASSVSPTAGGNTQYF
.,18,TRBD1,TRBV9,TRBJ1-1,TGTGCCCTCGTCCGAGGAAGGGACAGGGTTATAGGGGGGACTGAAGCTTTCTTT,CALVRGRDRVIGGTEAFF
.,15,TRBD2,TRBV5-1,TRBJ2-4,TGCGCCAGCAGCTTGGTTACGGGAGGCAAAAACATTCAGTACTTC,CASSLVTGGKNIQYF
once,13,.,TRBV6-5,TRBJ2-5,TGTGCCAGCAGTTACCCTCCCGGTGAGACCCAGTACTTC,CASSYPPGETQYF
.,15,.,TRBV7-2,TRBJ2-7,TGTGCCAGCAGCTATTCCCCGGGACATACCTACGAGCAGTACTTC,CASSYSPGHTYEQYF
.,15,.,TRBV11-2,TRBJ1-4,TGTGCCAGCAGCTTAGATGGGCTGGGGCATGAAAAACTGTTTTTT,CASSLDGLGHEKLFF
.,13,TRBD1,TRBV29-1,TRBJ1-1,TGCAGCGTTGCGACAGGGGGGAACACTGAAGCTTTCTTT,CSVATGGNTEAFF
.,14,TRBD1,TRBV9,TRBJ1-5,TGTGCCAGCAGCTCCGACAGGGCGGCTCAGCCCCAGCATTTT,CASSSDRAAQPQHF
.,14,.,TRBV6-5,TRBJ2-1,TGTGCCAGCAGTTACACAGCATCCTACAATGAGCAGTTCTTC,CASSYTASYNEQFF
.,13,.,TRBV5-6,TRBJ2-7,TGTGCCAGCAGCTTGAACGCGCGCGACGAGCAGTACTTC,CASSLNARDEQYF
.,16,TRBD2,TRBV2,TRBJ2-1,TGTGCCAGCAGTCCTCCCCTAGCGGGTTATGGCAATGAGCAGTTCTTC,CASSPPLAGYGNEQFF
.,16,TRBD2,TRBV11-2,TRBJ2-3,TGTGCCAGCAGCTTAGTTTTTAGCGGGAGAGGTAATACGCAGTATTTT,CASSLVFSGRGNTQYF
.,13,.,TRBV7-6,TRBJ1-5,TGTGCCAGCAGCCTCAGTAGCAATCAGCCCCAGCATTTT,CASSLSSNQPQHF
few,15,TRBD2,TRBV16,TRBJ2-1,TGCGCCAGCAGCCTACTAGCGGGAGGAGGCAATGAGCAGTTCTTC,CASSLLAGGGNEQFF
.,15,.,TRBV4-1,TRBJ1-1,TGCGCCAGCAGCCACCCACAGGGAGTGAACACTGAAGCTTTCTTT,CASSHPQGVNTEAFF
.,14,TRBD2,TRBV6-5,TRBJ2-1,TGTGCCAGCAGTTGGGGCGGGAGGGCCGAAGAGCAGTTCTTC,CASSWGGRAEEQFF
.,12,TRBD1,TRBV7-3,TRBJ1-1,TGTGCCAGCAGCTTACCGCCGGACAGGGCTTTCTTT,CASSLPPDRAFF
.,14,.,TRBV9,TRBJ2-7,TGTGCCAGCACCCCCCTAGCAGACCCGGGGGAGCAGTACTTC,CASTPLADPGEQYF
.,15,TRBD1,TRBV9,TRBJ2-7,TGTGCCAGCGGGGGTGGGGGACAGAACTCCTACGAGCAGTACTTC,CASGGGGQNSYEQYF
.,14,.,TRBV7-8,TRBJ2-1,TGTGCCAGCAGCCATTTAAGGGGTCGCGATGAGCAGTTCTTC,CASSHLRGRDEQFF
.,12,.,TRBV7-8,TRBJ1-4,TGTGCCAGCAGCCCCTTACTGGAAAAACTGTTTTTT,CASSPLLEKLFF